This entry concerns a single T cell receptor beta chain. V gave up 3 bases and J gave up 6 bases, with 6 bases separating them. The CDR3 spans 12 residues. Per germline, CDR1 LGHDT and CDR2 YNNKEL (reference sequence). The sample belongs to a study of blood T cell repertoires in COVID-19. At the level of the study: The study drew acute and convalescent COVID-19 samples from the United States, Italy and Spain. Sources were T cells, B-cell-depleted T cells, or PBMCs; the material itself was cDNA or gDNA.

In the study's own analysis: By means of reference gene primer amplification, nucleated cell counts were estimated. TCRdb's copy holds only in-frame clones and misses some; the assay was immunoSEQ multiplex PCR. V and J calls and clone size follow that table, whereas D and trimming were derived from the DNA. The sample consists of 210,000 or so clones, around nine tenths of them appearing once. The sample comprised peripheral blood. The sequence was obtained from an older woman with acute or convalescent COVID-19. The rearrangement uses TRBV3-1 (or the pseudogene TRBV3-2) and TRBJ2-1; TRBD2 might be the D (6 bases). The CDR3 sequence is CASSHSGNEQFF. The CDR3 DNA sequence: TGTGCCAGCAGCCATAGCGGCAATGAGCAGTTCTTC.